These 5 T cell receptor beta chains came from one sample sequenced in a study of OX40 agonist ivuxolimab in advanced cancers. TCRdb's copy holds only in-frame clones and misses some; the assay was immunoSEQ multiplex PCR. The table has 70,000 to 90,000 clones, roughly nine tenths seen once. Sequenced here: CD4+ or CD8+ T cells sorted from blood, sampled in a trial of the OX40 agonist ivuxolimab. Receptors originate from an adult with an advanced solid tumor such as melanoma, head and neck, liver or kidney cancer.

The chain employs TRBV28 and TRBJ1-1; no clear D gene. The V end lost 9 bases, the J end lost 1 base, and 12 bases lay between the germline ends. Germline CDR1 and CDR2: MDHEN and SYDVKM. The CDR3 is made up of 13 amino acids. CDR3 amino acids: CASKRRENTEAFF. The CDR3 region has the DNA TGTGCCAGTAAACGACGGGAGAACACTGAAGCTTTCTTT.

The chain couples TRBV9 to TRBJ2-3; 10 positions agree with TRBD2. CDR1 and CDR2 from the germline V gene are SGDLS and YYNGEE. The V segment lost 3 bases and the J segment 5 bases; nucleotides outside the gene matches: 3. The CDR3 spans 14 residues. The CDR3 loop reads CASSALAGEDTQYF. The DNA for the CDR3 is TGTGCCAGCAGCGCCCTAGCGGGGGAAGATACGCAGTATTTT.

The CDR3 sequence is CASSVVTGGGAFF. The CDR3 region has the DNA TGTGCCAGCAGCGTAGTTACAGGTGGGGGAGCTTTCTTT. The V call is TRBV9, the J call TRBJ1-1; possible D gene TRBD1, 5 bases. V was pared by 0 bases and J by 10 bases, with 13 bases between. CDR1 is SGDLS, CDR2 YYNGEE, per germline. CDR3 length equals 13 residues.

The chain is built from TRBV2 and TRBJ1-2, with 7 bases that match TRBD1. This CDR3 region has 13 residues. The V gene's germline CDR1 is SNHLY and CDR2 FYNNEI. V shed 6 bases, J shed 7 bases, and the junction held 8 bases outside the gene matches. CDR3 in DNA: TGTGCCAGCAGAAGGGGGCTAGGAACTGGCTACACCTTC. Amino acid sequence: CASRRGLGTGYTF. The whole variable domain, remainder taken from reference TRBV2 and TRBJ1-2, is EPEVTQTPSHQVTQMGQEVILRCVPISNHLYFYWYRQILGQKVEFLVSFYNNEISEKSEIFDDQFSVERPDGSNFTLKIRSTKLEDSAMYFCASRRGLGTGYTFGSGTRLTVV.

CDR3 sequence reads: CASTGRGVNYGYTF. In nucleotides, the CDR3 is TGTGCCAGCACCGGTCGGGGGGTTAACTATGGCTACACCTTC. The chain employs TRBV6-4 and TRBJ1-2; D might be TRBD1 (5 bases). This CDR3 is 14 amino acids long. Trimming removed 7 bases from V and 1 base from J, with 13 bases in between. The germline V gene encodes CDR1 MRHNA and CDR2 SNTAGT.